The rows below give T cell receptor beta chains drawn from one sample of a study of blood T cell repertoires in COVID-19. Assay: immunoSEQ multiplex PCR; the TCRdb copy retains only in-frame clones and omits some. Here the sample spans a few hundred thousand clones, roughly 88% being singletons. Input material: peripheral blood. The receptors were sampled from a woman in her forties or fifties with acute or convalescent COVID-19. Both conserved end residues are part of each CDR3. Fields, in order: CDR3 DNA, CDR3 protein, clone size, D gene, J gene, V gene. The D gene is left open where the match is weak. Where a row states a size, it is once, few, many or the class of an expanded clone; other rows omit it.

cdr3_nt: TGTGCCAGCAGCCAGACAGGGAAGCCCTACGAGCAGTACTTC
cdr3_aa: CASSQTGKPYEQYF
clone_size: NA
d_call: TRBD1
j_call: TRBJ2-7
v_call: TRBV3-1/TRBV3-2

cdr3_nt: TGTGCCAGCAGTTTGGTTGTAGCTCCCTCCTACGAGCAGTACTTC
cdr3_aa: CASSLVVAPSYEQYF
clone_size: NA
d_call: NA
j_call: TRBJ2-7
v_call: TRBV28

cdr3_nt: TGCGCCAGCAGCTTGACTAGCGGGACCTACGAGCAGTACTTC
cdr3_aa: CASSLTSGTYEQYF
clone_size: NA
d_call: TRBD2
j_call: TRBJ2-7
v_call: TRBV5-1

cdr3_nt: TGTGCCAGCAGCCTTGACAGGTTCTCTGGAAACACCATATATTTT
cdr3_aa: CASSLDRFSGNTIYF
clone_size: NA
d_call: NA
j_call: TRBJ1-3
v_call: TRBV6-5

cdr3_nt: TGTGCCAGCAGCCCAACTCCCGCTCGGAGTTTCTATGGCTACACCTTC
cdr3_aa: CASSPTPARSFYGYTF
clone_size: NA
d_call: NA
j_call: TRBJ1-2
v_call: TRBV11-2

cdr3_nt: TGTGCCAGCAGCGTAGAGTCAGGGCGCACTGAAGCTTTCTTT
cdr3_aa: CASSVESGRTEAFF
clone_size: NA
d_call: NA
j_call: TRBJ1-1
v_call: TRBV9

cdr3_nt: TGTGCCAGCAGCTTGGTGCAGGGGCGCTCTGGAAACACCATATATTTT
cdr3_aa: CASSLVQGRSGNTIYF
clone_size: NA
d_call: NA
j_call: TRBJ1-3
v_call: TRBV5-5

cdr3_nt: TGTGCCAGCAGCCCAAGCGGGGGGAAATGGGAGCAGTACTTC
cdr3_aa: CASSPSGGKWEQYF
clone_size: NA
d_call: TRBD2
j_call: TRBJ2-7
v_call: TRBV9

cdr3_nt: TGTGCCAGCAGCGATACCGGGGTCCAAGTGGGTGATACGCAGTATTTT
cdr3_aa: CASSDTGVQVGDTQYF
clone_size: NA
d_call: NA
j_call: TRBJ2-3
v_call: TRBV7-2

cdr3_nt: TGTGCCAGCAGGGGACAGGGGAGGCAGCCCCAGCATTTT
cdr3_aa: CASRGQGRQPQHF
clone_size: NA
d_call: TRBD1
j_call: TRBJ1-5
v_call: TRBV28

cdr3_nt: TGTGCCAGCAGTTTAAAGTCCCGATGGCGGGAGGCCACCGGGGAGCTGTTTTTT
cdr3_aa: CASSLKSRWREATGELFF
clone_size: NA
d_call: TRBD2
j_call: TRBJ2-2
v_call: TRBV27

cdr3_nt: TGTGCCAGCAGTGAAATCGGGGGACGGATCTACGAGCAGTACTTC
cdr3_aa: CASSEIGGRIYEQYF
clone_size: NA
d_call: NA
j_call: TRBJ2-7
v_call: TRBV25-1

cdr3_nt: TGTGCCAGCAGCCGGACTAGCGGGAGGGCCGAGCAGTACTTC
cdr3_aa: CASSRTSGRAEQYF
clone_size: NA
d_call: TRBD2
j_call: TRBJ2-7
v_call: TRBV5-5

cdr3_nt: TGTGCCATCCGGACAGGGGGTAATTCACCCCTCCACTTT
cdr3_aa: CAIRTGGNSPLHF
clone_size: NA
d_call: TRBD1
j_call: TRBJ1-6
v_call: TRBV6-6

cdr3_nt: TGCGCCAGCAGCCTTAGCGGAAACACAGATACGCAGTATTTT
cdr3_aa: CASSLSGNTDTQYF
clone_size: few
d_call: NA
j_call: TRBJ2-3
v_call: TRBV4-3

cdr3_nt: TGTGCCAGCAGCTCTGGGACAGGGGGCGCGTGGGATACGCAGTATTTT
cdr3_aa: CASSSGTGGAWDTQYF
clone_size: NA
d_call: TRBD1
j_call: TRBJ2-3
v_call: TRBV7-6

cdr3_nt: TGTGCCAGCAGCCAAACACAAGGGACAGTTCCGGAAAAACTGTTTTTT
cdr3_aa: CASSQTQGTVPEKLFF
clone_size: NA
d_call: TRBD1
j_call: TRBJ1-4
v_call: TRBV4-2

cdr3_nt: TGTGCCAGCAGCATTATACTAGCGTACTCCTACGAGCAGTACTTC
cdr3_aa: CASSIILAYSYEQYF
clone_size: NA
d_call: TRBD2
j_call: TRBJ2-7
v_call: TRBV9

cdr3_nt: TGTGCCAGCAGCCAGGACAGGGGGCAAGGCTACACCTTC
cdr3_aa: CASSQDRGQGYTF
clone_size: NA
d_call: TRBD1
j_call: TRBJ1-2
v_call: TRBV4-2

cdr3_nt: TGCGCCAGCAGCTTCTCTCCCCTCGGAGGCCTGGGTTACGAGCAGTACTTC
cdr3_aa: CASSFSPLGGLGYEQYF
clone_size: NA
d_call: NA
j_call: TRBJ2-7
v_call: TRBV5-1

cdr3_nt: TGTGCCAGCCGTACAGGGGAGAAGTCCGGGGAGCTGTTTTTT
cdr3_aa: CASRTGEKSGELFF
clone_size: NA
d_call: TRBD1
j_call: TRBJ2-2
v_call: TRBV5-4

cdr3_nt: TGCGCCAGCAGCTTGGGGGGGGGACCCTATCAGCCCCAGCATTTT
cdr3_aa: CASSLGGGPYQPQHF
clone_size: NA
d_call: NA
j_call: TRBJ1-5
v_call: TRBV5-1

cdr3_nt: TGTGCCAGCAGCTTATTTGGGTTGCAACAGGATACGCAGTATTTT
cdr3_aa: CASSLFGLQQDTQYF
clone_size: few
d_call: NA
j_call: TRBJ2-3
v_call: TRBV7-3

cdr3_nt: TGCAGCGTGAGGGGTGGACTAGCGGGAGGCGGCAATGAGCAGTTCTTC
cdr3_aa: CSVRGGLAGGGNEQFF
clone_size: NA
d_call: TRBD2
j_call: TRBJ2-1
v_call: TRBV29-1

cdr3_nt: TGTGCCACCGAGGCGGGACAGGGAGAAAAACTGTTTTTT
cdr3_aa: CATEAGQGEKLFF
clone_size: NA
d_call: TRBD1
j_call: TRBJ1-4
v_call: TRBV10-3

cdr3_nt: TGTGCCAGCAGTTTAGATCAGGGCAATGAAAAACTGTTTTTT
cdr3_aa: CASSLDQGNEKLFF
clone_size: NA
d_call: NA
j_call: TRBJ1-4
v_call: TRBV27

cdr3_nt: TGTGCCAGCAGCCCCTCGCCTAGGAGAGAGCAGTACTTC
cdr3_aa: CASSPSPRREQYF
clone_size: few
d_call: NA
j_call: TRBJ2-7
v_call: TRBV7-3

cdr3_nt: TGTGCCAGCAGCCCGGACAGGGACCCAGATACGCAGTATTTT
cdr3_aa: CASSPDRDPDTQYF
clone_size: few
d_call: TRBD1
j_call: TRBJ2-3
v_call: TRBV5-5

cdr3_nt: TGTGCCAGCTCACCACGACAGGGTAGGGTCACTGAAGCTTTCTTT
cdr3_aa: CASSPRQGRVTEAFF
clone_size: NA
d_call: TRBD1
j_call: TRBJ1-1
v_call: TRBV18

cdr3_nt: TGTGCCACCAGTCAAGCGGGGGCAGGGTCCCAGTACTTC
cdr3_aa: CATSQAGAGSQYF
clone_size: once
d_call: TRBD2
j_call: TRBJ2-5
v_call: TRBV24-1

cdr3_nt: TGCACCAGCAGCCAAGATCTAGGACAGGGGCCTTATCAGCCCCAGCATTTT
cdr3_aa: CTSSQDLGQGPYQPQHF
clone_size: once
d_call: NA
j_call: TRBJ1-5
v_call: TRBV1

cdr3_nt: TGTGCCAGCAGCTTAGGGATGGCGGGCACTGAAGCTTTCTTT
cdr3_aa: CASSLGMAGTEAFF
clone_size: NA
d_call: NA
j_call: TRBJ1-1
v_call: TRBV7-2

cdr3_nt: TGTGCCAGCTCACCGACTAGCGGGTACGAGCAGTACTTC
cdr3_aa: CASSPTSGYEQYF
clone_size: NA
d_call: TRBD2
j_call: TRBJ2-7
v_call: TRBV18

cdr3_nt: TGTGCCATCAGTGTGGCTGGCGGAGGCCAAGAGACCCAGTACTTC
cdr3_aa: CAISVAGGGQETQYF
clone_size: NA
d_call: NA
j_call: TRBJ2-5
v_call: TRBV10-3

cdr3_nt: TGTGCCACCAGCCCCACCGGGCGGGACGCAGATACGCAGTATTTT
cdr3_aa: CATSPTGRDADTQYF
clone_size: NA
d_call: NA
j_call: TRBJ2-3
v_call: TRBV15

cdr3_nt: TGTGCCAGCAGTTTATGGGGCGGGAGGCGTGAAGAGACCCAGTACTTC
cdr3_aa: CASSLWGGRREETQYF
clone_size: NA
d_call: TRBD2
j_call: TRBJ2-5
v_call: TRBV28

cdr3_nt: TGTGCCAGCAGCTTTCTGTCGTCTGGGGCCAACGTCCTGACTTTC
cdr3_aa: CASSFLSSGANVLTF
clone_size: NA
d_call: NA
j_call: TRBJ2-6
v_call: TRBV5-6